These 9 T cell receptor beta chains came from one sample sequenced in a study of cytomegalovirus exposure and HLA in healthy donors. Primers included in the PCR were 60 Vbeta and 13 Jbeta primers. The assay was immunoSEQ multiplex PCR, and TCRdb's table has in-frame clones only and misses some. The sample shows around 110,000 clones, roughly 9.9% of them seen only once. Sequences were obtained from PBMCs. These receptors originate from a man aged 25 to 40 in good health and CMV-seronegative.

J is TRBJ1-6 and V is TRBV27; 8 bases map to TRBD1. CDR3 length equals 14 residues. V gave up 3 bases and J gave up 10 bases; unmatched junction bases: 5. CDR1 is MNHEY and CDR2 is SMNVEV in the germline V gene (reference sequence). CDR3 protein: CASSLDRVGSPLHF. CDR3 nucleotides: TGTGCCAGCAGTTTGGACAGGGTTGGGTCACCCCTCCACTTT.

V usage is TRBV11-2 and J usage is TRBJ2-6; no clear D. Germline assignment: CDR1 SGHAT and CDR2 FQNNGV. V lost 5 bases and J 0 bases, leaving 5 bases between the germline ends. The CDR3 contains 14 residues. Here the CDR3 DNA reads TGTGCCAGCAGCCGTATCTCTGGGGCCAACGTCCTGACTTTC. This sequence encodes CASSRISGANVLTF. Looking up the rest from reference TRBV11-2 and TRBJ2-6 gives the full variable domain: EAGVAQSPRYKIIEKRQSVAFWCNPISGHATLYWYQQILGQGPKLLIQFQNNGVVDDSQLPKDRFSAERLKGVDSTLKIQPAKLEDSAVYLCASSRISGANVLTFGAGSRLTVL.

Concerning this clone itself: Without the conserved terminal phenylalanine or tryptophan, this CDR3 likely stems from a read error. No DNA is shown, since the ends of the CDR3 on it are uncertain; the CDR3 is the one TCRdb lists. CDR3 protein: CASSAQGAHTGEMFL. The V gene is TRBV25-1, the J gene TRBJ2-2; TRBD1 is the table's D call, not checked against the DNA. The CDR3 is 15 residues long, counting both termini. The V gene's germline CDR1 is MGHDK and CDR2 SYGVNS.

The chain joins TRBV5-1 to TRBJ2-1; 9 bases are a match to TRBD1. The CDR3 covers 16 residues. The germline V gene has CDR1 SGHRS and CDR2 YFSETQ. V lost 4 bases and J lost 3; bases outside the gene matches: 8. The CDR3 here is CASSPGTGSLYNEQFF. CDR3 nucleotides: TGCGCCAGCAGCCCAGGGACAGGGAGTCTCTACAATGAGCAGTTCTTC.

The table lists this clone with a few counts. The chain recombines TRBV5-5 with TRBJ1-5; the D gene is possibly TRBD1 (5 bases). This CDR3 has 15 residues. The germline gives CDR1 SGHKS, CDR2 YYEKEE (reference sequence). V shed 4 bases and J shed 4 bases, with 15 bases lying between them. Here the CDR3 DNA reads TGTGCCAGCAGCCAGGGATGGGGGGGAAATCAGCCCCAGCATTTT. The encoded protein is CASSQGWGGNQPQHF.

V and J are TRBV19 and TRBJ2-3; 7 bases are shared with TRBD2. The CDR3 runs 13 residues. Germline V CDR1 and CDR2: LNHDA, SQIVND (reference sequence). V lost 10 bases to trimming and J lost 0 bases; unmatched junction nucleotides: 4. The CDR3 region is CATERGSTDTQYF. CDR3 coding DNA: TGTGCCACCGAGCGGGGAAGCACAGATACGCAGTATTTT.

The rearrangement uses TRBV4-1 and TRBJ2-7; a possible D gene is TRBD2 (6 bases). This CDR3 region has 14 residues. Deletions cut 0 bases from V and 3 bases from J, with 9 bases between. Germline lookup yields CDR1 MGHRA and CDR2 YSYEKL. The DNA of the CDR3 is TGCGCCAGCAGCCAAGAGTCGGGGGACTACGAGCAGTACTTC. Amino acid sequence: CASSQESGDYEQYF.

Here the CDR3 DNA reads TGTGCCGGCGGACCGGGACTCTCCTACGAGCAGTACTTC. This translates into CAGGPGLSYEQYF. The chain recombines TRBV6-1 with TRBJ2-7, with D maybe TRBD2 (6 bases). Germline CDR1 MNHNS, CDR2 SASEGT. The V and J ends lost 11 bases and 0 bases respectively, with 14 bases between them. The CDR3 spans 13 residues.

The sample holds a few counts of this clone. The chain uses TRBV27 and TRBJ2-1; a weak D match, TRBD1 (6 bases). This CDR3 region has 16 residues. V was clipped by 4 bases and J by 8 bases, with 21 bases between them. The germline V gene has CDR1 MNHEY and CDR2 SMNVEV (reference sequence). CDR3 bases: TGTGCCAGCAGTTCCGAACAGGGAAGGGCCTTCGATGAGCAGTTCTTC. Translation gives CASSSEQGRAFDEQFF.